This T cell receptor (beta chain) was documented in a study of patients and donors after allogeneic stem cell transplantation. From the RT-PCR reads, TCRdb called clonotypes with MiXCR, one entry per CDR3 protein. The repertoire holds about 160,000 distinct CDR3 sequences, with about 36% as singletons. V lost 0 bases and J 0 bases, leaving 7 bases between the germline ends. Germline values: CDR1 SGDLS, CDR2 YYNGEE. The CDR3 runs 15 residues. Specimen: blood, either unsorted or a sorted T cell fraction (not recorded which). This chain connects TRBV9 to TRBJ1-5, with D unresolved. This TCR derives from a human donor who was either an allogeneic HSCT recipient or a stem cell or donor lymphocyte infusion donor (not recorded which). It is not recorded whose cells these are; they may come from a transplant donor. CDR3 nucleotides: TGTGCCAGCAGCGTAGATGGGGATAGCAATCAGCCCCAGCATTTT. Encoded protein: CASSVDGDSNQPQHF.